The source of this T cell receptor beta chain is a study of control samples from healthy donors and cancer patients. V was clipped by 8 bases and J by 0 bases, with 13 bases between them. The CDR3 has 14 amino acids. From germline, CDR1 is KGHSH and CDR2 LQKENI. Data came from immunoSEQ multiplex PCR; TCRdb stores just in-frame clones and leaves some out. This sample yields about 160,000 clones, of which about 94% are seen a single time; 14% belongs to the top ten. The specimen sequenced was PBMCs. The clonotype was recovered from a man aged 60 to 69 with colorectal cancer. The chain has TRBV18 and TRBJ1-2, with D maybe TRBD1 (6 bases). CDR3 protein: CASTTGSANYGYTF. CDR3 bases: TGTGCCAGCACGACAGGATCAGCTAACTATGGCTACACCTTC. The full variable domain, its missing parts supplied by reference TRBV18 and TRBJ1-2, is NAGVMQNPRHLVRRRGQEARLRCSPMKGHSHVYWYRQLPEEGLKFMVYLQKENIIDESGMPKERFSAEFPKEGPSILRIQQVVRGDSAAYFCASTTGSANYGYTFGSGTRLTVV.